This passage covers 32 T cell receptor beta chains from one sample sequenced in a study of blood T cell repertoires in COVID-19. The data were produced by immunoSEQ multiplex PCR, yet TCRdb's version contains in-frame clones alone and is incomplete. The data contain 150,000 or so clones, approximately 80% of them seen just once; the ten biggest clones take up about 3.7%. Sequenced material: PBMCs or T cells enriched from blood (not recorded which). Receptors originate from an older woman who had recovered from COVID-19.

V is TRBV10-1 and J is TRBJ2-1, with 14 bases matching TRBD2. This CDR3 has 15 residues. Germline V gene data show CDR1 as WNHNN and CDR2 as SYGVQD (reference sequence). V shed 4 bases, J shed 6 bases, and the junction held 2 bases outside the gene matches. The CDR3 loop reads CASSAGTSGGNEQFF. In DNA form, the CDR3 reads TGCGCCAGCAGTGCCGGGACTAGCGGGGGCAATGAGCAGTTCTTC.

Of note for this clone: The same CDR3 is also encoded by other DNA sequences in this sample. The chain employs TRBV6-5 and TRBJ1-3; D is perhaps TRBD1 (6 bases). Germline assignment: CDR1 MNHEY and CDR2 SVGAGI. V lost 0 bases and J lost 4, with 10 bases in between. The CDR3 consists of 15 residues. CDR3 sequence (DNA): TGTGCCAGCAGTTACTCCAGGGGCTCCGGAAACACCATATATTTT. Protein sequence: CASSYSRGSGNTIYF.

In its sample, this clone was seen a few times. V is TRBV7-2 and J is TRBJ1-1, with D unclear. Germline CDR1 reads SGHTA; CDR2 reads FQGNSA. Trimming removed 4 bases from V and 5 bases from J, with 11 bases in between. CDR3 length: 13 amino acids. The CDR3 coding sequence is TGTGCCAGCAGCTATACCAAGGAGACTGAAGCTTTCTTT. Translated: CASSYTKETEAFF.

This rearrangement joins TRBV11-3 to TRBJ1-2; 11 bases fit TRBD1. The trim removed 5 bases at V and 7 bases at J, leaving 6 bases unmatched. CDR3 length equals 14 residues. Germline V lookup: CDR1 SGHNT, CDR2 YENEEA. The CDR3 region is CASSIGQGAFGYTF. The DNA of the CDR3 is TGTGCCAGCAGCATAGGACAGGGGGCGTTTGGCTACACCTTC. Full variable domain (missing parts from reference TRBV11-3 and TRBJ1-2): EAGVVQSPRYKIIEKKQPVAFWCNPISGHNTLYWYLQNLGQGPELLIRYENEEAVDDSQLPKDRFSAERLKGVDSTLKIQPAELGDSAVYLCASSIGQGAFGYTFGSGTRLTVV.

The chain is built from TRBV5-8 and TRBJ1-3; 11 bases agree with TRBD1. The V gene end was trimmed by 2 bases and the J gene end by 4 bases; junction bases not matched to a gene: 5. The CDR3 runs to 16 residues. Germline V lookup: CDR1 SGHTS, CDR2 YDEGEE. CDR3 nucleotide sequence: TGTGCCAGCAGCTTTGGGACAGGGGGTCCCGGAAACACCATATATTTT. As protein: CASSFGTGGPGNTIYF.

The genes are TRBV12-3 or TRBV12-4 and TRBJ2-5; TRBD1 matches 7 bases. Germline trimming cut 6 bases from V and 6 bases from J; bases unmatched to any gene: 7. This CDR3 is 13 amino acids long. CDR3: CASSPDREKTQYF. The DNA of the CDR3 is TGTGCCAGCAGCCCCGACAGGGAAAAGACCCAGTACTTC.

This clone was observed a single time. The chain links TRBV7-9 to TRBJ2-1; TRBD1 might be the D (6 bases). CDR1 is SEHNR and CDR2 is FQNEAQ in the germline V gene (reference sequence). CDR3 size: 15 residues. V lost 6 bases to trimming and J lost 0 bases, with 12 bases between them. The CDR3 DNA reads TGTGCCAGCAGATTTACAGGGAGCTCCTACAATGAGCAGTTCTTC. Amino acid sequence: CASRFTGSSYNEQFF. Using reference TRBV7-9 and TRBJ2-1 for the parts outside the CDR3, the full variable domain is DTGVSQNPRHKITKRGQNVTFRCDPISEHNRLYWYRQTLGQGPEFLTYFQNEAQLEKSRLLSDRFSAERPKGSFSTLEIQRTEQGDSAMYLCASRFTGSSYNEQFFGPGTRLTVL.

The chain links TRBV29-1 to TRBJ2-3; D call uncertain. Germline CDR1 reads SQVTM; CDR2 reads ANQGSEA. V lost 4 bases and J lost 5, with 4 bases in between. The CDR3 runs to 10 residues. In DNA form, the CDR3 reads TGCAGCGTTGTCGGAGATACGCAGTATTTT. Translated: CSVVGDTQYF.

The J gene is TRBJ1-2, the V gene TRBV27; weak D call: TRBD1 (5 bases). The CDR3 has 13 amino acids. Trimming removed 0 bases from V and 8 bases from J, with 10 bases in between. Germline values: CDR1 MNHEY, CDR2 SMNVEV (reference sequence). CDR3 loop: CASSLSGANGYTF. Written as DNA, the CDR3 is TGTGCCAGCAGTTTATCAGGGGCGAACGGCTACACCTTC.

J is TRBJ1-1 and V is TRBV4-2, with TRBD1 matching over 8 bases. The junction had 5 bases not matched to a gene; V was cut back by 5 bases and J by 3 bases. The CDR3 contains 14 residues. Germline V gene sequence: CDR1 LGHNA, CDR2 YNFKEQ. CDR3 coding DNA: TGTGCCAGCAGCGGCGACAGGGGCGACACTGAAGCTTTCTTT. Translated, it gives CASSGDRGDTEAFF.

The chain is built from TRBV19 and TRBJ2-1, with a weak D call TRBD1 (6 bases). Germline lookup yields CDR1 LNHDA and CDR2 SQIVND (reference sequence). This CDR3 is built from 11 residues. The V gene lost 4 bases and the J gene lost 9 bases, with 7 bases spanning the gap. The CDR3 reads CASSNRAEQFF. The CDR3 DNA is TGTGCCAGTAGTAACAGGGCTGAGCAGTTCTTC.

The chain joins TRBV6-6 to TRBJ2-1; a possible D gene is TRBD1 (6 bases). Germline V gene lookup returns CDR1 MNHNY and CDR2 SVGAGI (reference sequence). Trimming stripped 0 bases from V and 15 bases from J, with 15 bases between. The CDR3 covers 13 residues. CDR3 DNA: TGTGCCAGCAGTTACTCGACCGACAGGTCCCGGTTCTTC. Protein product: CASSYSTDRSRFF.

The CDR3 protein is CASSSPAGSGNTIYF. The CDR3 DNA sequence: TGTGCCAGCAGTTCCCCCGCAGGGTCAGGAAACACCATATATTTT. This rearrangement joins TRBV6-5 to TRBJ1-3; weak D call: TRBD1 (5 bases). Germline V gene sequence: CDR1 MNHEY, CDR2 SVGAGI. CDR3 size: 15 residues. Trimming took off 4 bases at V and 4 bases at J, with 14 bases between the two ends.

This clone was seen just once. V gene TRBV11-2 combines with J gene TRBJ2-7; 10 nucleotides match TRBD1. The length of the CDR3 is 16 residues. Germline lookup yields CDR1 SGHAT and CDR2 FQNNGV. Germline trimming cut 5 bases from V and 2 bases from J; bases unmatched to any gene: 9. The CDR3 region is CASSASRQGAAYEQYF. DNA for the CDR3: TGTGCCAGCAGCGCGAGCCGACAGGGGGCGGCCTACGAGCAGTACTTC.

V and J are TRBV5-1 and TRBJ1-4; 8 bases are shared with TRBD1. Trimming removed 4 bases from V and 8 bases from J; junction bases left unmatched: 13. Germline V gene data show CDR1 as SGHRS and CDR2 as YFSETQ. The CDR3 has 16 amino acids. The CDR3 DNA sequence: TGCGCCAGCAGCCCGGGCTACGGGACAGGAGGCGAAAAACTGTTTTTT. Its translation: CASSPGYGTGGEKLFF.

This clone has just a few counts. The V call is TRBV27, the J call TRBJ1-2; 10 bases line up with TRBD1. Germline trimming cut 6 bases from V and 7 bases from J; bases unmatched to any gene: 2. CDR1 and CDR2 from the germline V gene are MNHEY and SMNVEV (reference sequence). The CDR3 has 12 residues. CDR3 bases: TGTGCCAGCAGGAGGACAGGGGGTGGCTACACCTTC. Encoded protein: CASRRTGGGYTF.

The rearrangement uses TRBV7-6 and TRBJ2-1; 7 bases are shared with TRBD2. The V gene's germline CDR1 is SGHVS and CDR2 FNYEAQ. J was trimmed by 2 bases and V by 4 bases; bases with no gene match: 8. This CDR3 has 16 amino acids. The CDR3 DNA reads TGTGCCAGCAGCTCCCGGCTAGCGGATCCCTACAATGAGCAGTTCTTC. Translation: CASSSRLADPYNEQFF.

The V gene is TRBV6-1, the J gene TRBJ2-1, with D hard to call. The V gene lost 1 base and the J gene lost 0 bases, with 4 bases spanning the gap. CDR1 MNHNS and CDR2 SASEGT come from the germline V gene. The CDR3 consists of 14 residues. CDR3 nucleotide sequence: TGTGCCAGCAGTGAAGACAGCTCCTACAATGAGCAGTTCTTC. Its protein product is CASSEDSSYNEQFF.

In its sample, this clone was seen once. CDR3 sequence (DNA): TGTGCCATCAGTGATGAGTTGAGATCACCCCTCCACTTT. Amino acids: CAISDELRSPLHF. The gene calls are TRBV10-3 and TRBJ1-6; no clear D gene. The V and J ends lost 3 bases and 10 bases respectively, with 10 bases between them. Germline CDR1 is ENHRY and CDR2 is SYGVKD. The CDR3 has 13 amino acids.

The V and J genes are TRBV2 and TRBJ1-4; D unresolved. CDR1 is SNHLY, CDR2 FYNNEI, per germline. The V gene lost 7 bases and the J gene lost 5 bases, with 14 bases spanning the gap. CDR3 size: 14 residues. DNA of the CDR3: TGTGCCAGCATACGAGGGAGCTTCAATGAAAAACTGTTTTTT. It translates to CASIRGSFNEKLFF. Filled out from reference TRBV2 and TRBJ1-4, the complete variable domain reads EPEVTQTPSHQVTQMGQEVILRCVPISNHLYFYWYRQILGQKVEFLVSFYNNEISEKSEIFDDQFSVERPDGSNFTLKIRSTKLEDSAMYFCASIRGSFNEKLFFGSGTQLSVL.

The chain is built from TRBV5-5 and TRBJ2-1; tentative D call: TRBD1 (5 bases). V lost 4 bases and J 1 base, leaving 18 bases between the germline ends. This CDR3 region has 17 residues. The germline CDR1 and CDR2 sequences are SGHKS and YYEKEE (reference sequence). The CDR3, as DNA: TGTGCCAGCAGCCCGCGGACACTGACGGCGTCCTACAATGAGCAGTTCTTC. Residues: CASSPRTLTASYNEQFF. The full variable domain, with the rest looked up from reference TRBV5-5 and TRBJ2-1, is DAGVTQSPTHLIKTRGQQVTLRCSPISGHKSVSWYQQVLGQGPQFIFQYYEKEERGRGNFPDRFSARQFPNYSSELNVNALLLGDSALYLCASSPRTLTASYNEQFFGPGTRLTVL.

The count of this clone is one. The chain has TRBV10-3 and TRBJ1-1; 7 bases are shared with TRBD1. After removal of 5 bases from V and 4 bases from J, the junction contained 10 bases not matched to a gene. This CDR3 comprises 15 residues. The germline V gene encodes CDR1 ENHRY and CDR2 SYGVKD. The CDR3 region is CAISQGQFSSTEAFF. The CDR3, as DNA: TGTGCCATCAGTCAGGGACAGTTCTCCTCCACTGAAGCTTTCTTT.

This chain connects TRBV5-6 to TRBJ2-5; 10 bases map to TRBD2. Unmatched junction bases numbered 3, after V lost 1 base and J lost 3 bases. Germline V CDR1 and CDR2: SGHDT, YYEEEE. CDR3 length: 15 amino acids. This CDR3 is CASSLRGTSEETQYF. The CDR3 DNA reads as TGTGCCAGCAGCTTGCGCGGGACTAGCGAAGAGACCCAGTACTTC.

Of note for this clone: One end of the junction fails to match germline, which may point to a read error. This chain connects TRBV20-1 to TRBJ2-1; a weak D match, TRBD2 (5 bases). Germline CDR1 DFQATT, CDR2 SNEGSKA (reference sequence). This CDR3 contains 11 residues. The CDR3 reads CSARDRHMRVF. The CDR3 DNA reads TGCAGTGCTAGAGATAGGCATATGCGGGTCTTC.

This chain connects TRBV6-1 to TRBJ1-6; D not certain. The CDR3 loop spans 13 amino acids. Germline values: CDR1 MNHNS, CDR2 SASEGT. V shed 1 base and J shed 6 bases, with 4 bases lying between them. The CDR3 DNA sequence: TGTGCCAGCAGTGAAGTCATTAATTCACCCCTCCACTTT. The encoded protein is CASSEVINSPLHF.

The chain has TRBV6-5 and TRBJ2-1, with a weak D call TRBD2 (5 bases). This CDR3 region has 14 residues. Germline CDR1 and CDR2: MNHEY and SVGAGI. Trimming pared 6 bases from V and 7 bases from J, leaving 16 bases between. The CDR3 sequence: CASRGNLAPNEQFF. CDR3 bases: TGTGCCAGCAGGGGAAACCTAGCTCCGAATGAGCAGTTCTTC.

This clone was recorded only once. CDR3 sequence reads: CASSTPGDRGFYGYTF. The CDR3 DNA sequence: TGTGCCAGTAGTACCCCGGGAGACAGGGGTTTCTATGGCTACACCTTC. The chain combines TRBV19 with TRBJ1-2; TRBD1 agrees at 8 bases. CDR1 is LNHDA, CDR2 SQIVND, per germline (reference sequence). The V segment lost 4 bases and the J segment 4 bases; nucleotides outside the gene matches: 11. CDR3 length: 16 residues.

The CDR3 nucleotides are TGTGCCAGCAGCCCCCCGGGACTCACCTACAATGAGCAGTTCTTC. Residues: CASSPPGLTYNEQFF. The chain has TRBV7-2 and TRBJ2-1; perhaps TRBD2 as D (6 bases). This CDR3 region has 15 residues. Germline lookup yields CDR1 SGHTA and CDR2 FQGNSA. V was pared by 5 bases and J by 2 bases, with 13 bases between.

Only one count was recorded for this clone. The chain couples TRBV4-2 to TRBJ1-1; D is perhaps TRBD1 (5 bases). The CDR3 is 16 residues long. The germline CDR1 and CDR2 sequences are LGHNA and YNFKEQ. The germline V and J ends were trimmed by 1 base and 8 bases, with 20 bases remaining between them. CDR3 nucleotide sequence: TGTGCCAGCAGCCAAGGCCTGCGGCAGGACACTCGAGAAGCTTTCTTT. Protein sequence: CASSQGLRQDTREAFF.

The chain couples TRBV19 to TRBJ1-2; D is uncertain. V lost 5 bases and J 7 bases, leaving 14 bases between the germline ends. Germline CDR1 reads LNHDA; CDR2 reads SQIVND (reference sequence). The CDR3 spans 13 residues. DNA of the CDR3: TGTGCCAGTAGTTTCTCGGGGAAATCTGGCTACACCTTC. Amino acids: CASSFSGKSGYTF.

The V gene is TRBV2, the J gene TRBJ2-7; weak D call: TRBD1 (5 bases). The CDR3 extends over 15 amino acids. Trimming removed 6 bases from V and 0 bases from J, with 15 bases in between. CDR1 and CDR2 from the germline V gene are SNHLY and FYNNEI. CDR3 DNA: TGTGCCAGCAGACTCAGGGCCGGCCCCTCCTACGAGCAGTACTTC. Its protein is CASRLRAGPSYEQYF. Variable domain in full (rest from reference TRBV2 and TRBJ2-7): EPEVTQTPSHQVTQMGQEVILRCVPISNHLYFYWYRQILGQKVEFLVSFYNNEISEKSEIFDDQFSVERPDGSNFTLKIRSTKLEDSAMYFCASRLRAGPSYEQYFGPGTRLTVT.

This clone was recorded once. This chain connects TRBV9 to TRBJ1-6; 7 bases fit TRBD1. Germline CDR1 is SGDLS and CDR2 is YYNGEE. The CDR3 loop spans 15 amino acids. V lost 2 bases, J lost 7 bases, and 6 bases stayed unmatched. This chain's CDR3 is CASSVTGTANSPLHF. For the CDR3, the DNA is TGTGCCAGCAGCGTGACCGGGACAGCAAATTCACCCCTCCACTTT. Full variable domain (rest looked up from reference TRBV9 and TRBJ1-6): DSGVTQTPKHLITATGQRVTLRCSPRSGDLSVYWYQQSLDQGLQFLIQYYNGEERAKGNILERFSAQQFPDLHSELNLSSLELGDSALYFCASSVTGTANSPLHFGNGTRLTVT.